This section outlines one TCR beta chain sequence together with its context. Its target is not known. This record comes from a study of T cell responses to AZD1222 COVID-19 vaccine. Study-level background: Whether given at about 4 or about 12 weeks, second doses were pooled. Overall study findings and caveats: Spike as a whole was targeted by vaccine-associated CD4 TCRs, dominant at 160-218 and 743-854. Nearly half of unique spike-specific TCRs reportedly avoided B.1.351 and B.1.1.7 mutated regions. Seropositive AZD1222 recipients at baseline numbered only 5 to 7.

Sequencing used immunoSEQ multiplex PCR; TCRdb keeps in-frame clones, though not all of them. The repertoire includes some 150,000 clones, just over 90% of them detected once, and about 2% sits in the top ten. V gave up 8 bases and J gave up 6 bases, with 30 bases separating them. The CDR3 is made up of 18 amino acids. Germline V gene lookup returns CDR1 MDHEN and CDR2 SYDVKM. Sequencing was performed on peripheral blood, taken on day 0 of AZD1222 vaccination. The V and J genes are TRBV28 and TRBJ2-3; perhaps TRBD1 as D (6 bases). The receptor was isolated from an adult in good health. The CDR3 nucleotides read TGTGCCAGCCCAAAGCCCGATCCGGGACACAGGGAAGGTGATACGCAGTATTTT. It translates to CASPKPDPGHREGDTQYF.